This TCR beta chain is from a study of blood T cell repertoires in COVID-19 (dated by TCRdb to between 2020 and 2021). About the investigation overall: Samples covering the acute and convalescent phases of COVID-19 were provided by collaborators in the United States, Italy and Spain. The material from the prospective study consisted of cDNA or gDNA derived from T cells, B-cell-depleted T cells, or PBMCs. Subjects who had been exposed to COVID-19, were actively infected with it, or had recovered from it provided the deeply sampled blood TCRbeta repertoires that made up the dataset. The repertoires were released in a freely available public database meant as a resource for research on the immune response to SARS-CoV-2. Samples came from the ongoing ImmuneRACE study (first 160 participants) plus 1,254 subjects from 6 global collaborators. Nearly every sample came with metadata listing a de-identified subject ID, COVID-19 status, age in years and sex. Where available, HLA class I and class II types were obtained from metadata supplied by the sample provider rather than from assay-based typing. Broad study findings and their caveats: The amount of clinical and demographic metadata varied by source and participant and was provided uncurated.

At one collaborating source in Seattle, patients were enrolled during active infection and were followed longitudinally through the course of disease. Collaborating institutions collected whole blood in K2EDTA tubes following their own protocols. For TCRbeta analysis, collaborators shipped samples as frozen whole blood, isolated PBMCs, or DNA extracted from either of those sample types. From its cysteine to its phenylalanine, the CDR3 spans 13 amino acids. CDR3 DNA is the only sequence kept; it has 39 bases, read in frame from the first base. CDR1 and CDR2 are drawn from the germline V gene (reference sequence): LNHNV, YYDKDF. V drops 10 bases and J drops 8 bases, leaving 18 bases in between. As regards this clone: Its recognized antigen is unknown. Within one base of it there is no much larger clone, and no base qualities were kept.

TCRbeta CDR3 regions were amplified from genomic DNA using the immunoSEQ Assay, a bias-controlled multiplex PCR. In the original analysis: The number of nucleated cells in each sample was estimated by amplification of reference gene primers within the assay. Sequence reads were collapsed and filtered to measure the absolute abundance of every unique TCRbeta CDR3 rearrangement. For each sample, productive Simpson clonality was calculated as the square root of Simpson's diversity index across productive rearrangements. Drawn from immuneACCESS, this table holds only the in-frame rearrangements with V and J called that TCRdb kept. Clones are partly lost; checked studies trace under half to an unresolved V gene and leave the rest unexplained. V and J calls and clone size come straight from that table; D and trimming were deduced from the DNA. For this sample there are around 190,000 clones; roughly 87% appear just once. The top ten clones comprise less than 9.5% of the sample.

The sequence derives from an older woman with COVID-19, enrolled during active disease. The rearranged segments are TRBV15 and TRBJ2-1; possibly the D gene is TRBD2, per 5 matching bases. Material for sequencing was peripheral blood. The DNA sequence is as follows: TGTGCCATCGCCGAAGGGAGTGGCGATGAGCAGTTCTTC. Translated, it reads CAIAEGSGDEQFF.